Each of the 21 T cell receptor beta chains below was sequenced from the same sample in a study of CD8+ T cells in alopecia areata. Alopecia areata patients gave lesional scalp punch biopsies and peripheral blood samples. RNA was extracted and reverse transcribed into cDNA as the sequencing template. Assay used: immunoSEQ multiplex PCR; TCRdb lists only in-frame clones, some missing. This sample has about 20,000 clones, with around three fifths found just once. The sequences come from skin, collected at week 0. All receptors derive from a human donor with alopecia areata.

J is TRBJ2-2 and V is TRBV14; 8 bases are a match to TRBD2. Germline V gene sequence: CDR1 SGHDN, CDR2 FVKESK. There are 15 residues in the CDR3. V shed 4 bases and J 6 bases; nucleotides not matched to a gene: 7. CDR3 bases: TGTGCCAGCAGCCCCCGGTTCGGGGGGGCCGGGGAGCTGTTTTTT. Its protein is CASSPRFGGAGELFF.

The CDR3 DNA follows: TGTGCCAGCAGCTTATCAATCGGGACAGGGAATGAGCAGTTCTTC. Residues: CASSLSIGTGNEQFF. The V gene is TRBV7-4, the J gene TRBJ2-1; 9 bases match TRBD1. V trimming: 2 bases; J trimming: 7 bases; junction bases outside the gene matches: 6. Germline V CDR1 and CDR2: SGHVT, SQSDAQ. The CDR3 loop spans 15 amino acids.

The V call is TRBV20-1, the J call TRBJ2-7; 7 bases fit TRBD2. This CDR3 comprises 11 residues. CDR1 and CDR2 (germline): DFQATT, SNEGSKA (reference sequence). Unmatched junction bases numbered 1, after V lost 5 bases and J lost 3 bases. CDR3 sequence reads: CSARDYYEQYF. Written as DNA, the CDR3 is TGCAGTGCTCGGGACTACTACGAGCAGTACTTC.

This clone has only one observation. One end of the junction does not line up with germline, which may come from a read error. Other DNA sequences from this sample encode an identical CDR3 as well. This chain connects TRBV29-1 to TRBJ2-6, with TRBD1 identical over 9 bases. The CDR3 runs to 17 residues. Germline assignment: CDR1 SQVTM and CDR2 ANQGSEA. This chain's CDR3 is CSVAIPGTGHGANVLTF. The CDR3 DNA sequence: TGCAGCGTTGCAATCCCCGGGACAGGGCATGGGGCTAACGTCCTGACTTTC.

This chain joins TRBV7-2 and TRBJ2-3; 13 bases are a match to TRBD2. Germline V lookup: CDR1 SGHTA, CDR2 FQGNSA. This CDR3 spans 18 amino acids. Losses at the gene ends were 5 bases for V and 4 bases for J; bases not matched to a gene: 12. The CDR3 DNA reads as TGTGCCAGCAGCCAAGAAGCGGGGACTAGCGGGGAGGCAGATACGCAGTATTTT. Its translation: CASSQEAGTSGEADTQYF.

The chain combines TRBV7-2 with TRBJ2-5, with a weak D call TRBD2 (6 bases). The CDR3 consists of 12 residues. Trimming removed 3 bases from V and 9 bases from J, with 11 bases in between. Germline V lookup: CDR1 SGHTA, CDR2 FQGNSA. For the CDR3, the DNA is TGTGCCAGCAGCTTGCTAGGCGGGGCCCAGTACTTC. It encodes CASSLLGGAQYF. Variable domain in full (rest from reference TRBV7-2 and TRBJ2-5): GAGVSQSPSNKVTEKGKDVELRCDPISGHTALYWYRQSLGQGLEFLIYFQGNSAPDKSGLPSDRFSAERTGGSVSTLTIQRTQQEDSAVYLCASSLLGGAQYFGPGTRLLVL.

The chain combines TRBV4-1 with TRBJ2-5, with 13 bases identical to TRBD2. This CDR3 spans 16 amino acids. Germline CDR1 is MGHRA and CDR2 is YSYEKL. The V segment lost 5 bases and the J segment 2 bases; nucleotides outside the gene matches: 5. The CDR3 coding sequence is TGCGCCAGCAGCTACGGACTAGCGGGGGAACAAGAGACCCAGTACTTC. Amino acid sequence: CASSYGLAGEQETQYF.

This clone has more than one count but fewer than ten. The chain joins TRBV7-3 to TRBJ1-2; unclear D gene. Germline CDR1 is SGHTA and CDR2 is FQGTGA. Between the trimmed V and J ends, which lost 2 bases and 7 bases, there was a span of 20 bases. This CDR3 is 16 amino acids long. The DNA of the CDR3 is TGTGCCAGCAGCTTAGTATTTTTGCCAGCCCAAGGTGGCTACACCTTC. As protein: CASSLVFLPAQGGYTF.

The chain carries TRBV7-3 and TRBJ2-2; no clear D. CDR3 length: 15 amino acids. Trimming removed 0 bases from V and 5 bases from J, with 10 bases in between. CDR1 and CDR2 (germline): SGHTA, FQGTGA. CDR3 sequence reads: CASSLTRAPTGELFF. CDR3 DNA sequence: TGTGCCAGCAGCTTAACGAGAGCTCCGACCGGGGAGCTGTTTTTT.

This clone has just a few counts. The chain uses TRBV7-9 and TRBJ2-1; 9 bases align to TRBD1. Germline V gives CDR1 SEHNR, CDR2 FQNEAQ (reference sequence). This CDR3 has 16 amino acids. The V and J ends lost 5 bases and 8 bases, in that order; junction bases with no gene match: 13. The CDR3 here is CASSEQGASRVHEQFF. The CDR3 DNA sequence: TGTGCCAGCAGCGAACAGGGGGCTAGTCGAGTCCATGAGCAGTTCTTC.

V usage is TRBV4-2 and J usage is TRBJ2-2, with a possible D match to TRBD1 (6 bases). V was trimmed by 4 bases and J by 5 bases, leaving 17 bases between them. The CDR3 is 16 amino acids. Germline V gene data show CDR1 as LGHNA and CDR2 as YNFKEQ. CDR3 sequence reads: CASSPHADRSTGELFF. In DNA, the CDR3 is TGTGCCAGCAGCCCCCACGCGGACAGATCAACCGGGGAGCTGTTTTTT.

The V gene is TRBV7-2, the J gene TRBJ2-2; D is unresolved. There are 15 residues in the CDR3. The V gene's germline CDR1 is SGHTA and CDR2 FQGNSA. Between the trimmed V and J ends, which lost 2 bases and 5 bases, there was a span of 12 bases. CDR3 sequence: CASSLYGSGTGELFF. The CDR3 bases are TGTGCCAGCAGCTTATACGGTAGTGGGACCGGGGAGCTGTTTTTT.

The chain couples TRBV11-2 to TRBJ2-1; TRBD1 agrees at 8 bases. The CDR3 length is 17 residues. From germline, CDR1 is SGHAT and CDR2 FQNNGV. V was clipped by 4 bases and J by 1 base; unmatched bases: 9. CDR3 loop: CASSWTPRDRSYNEQFF. The CDR3 region has the DNA TGTGCCAGCAGCTGGACTCCGCGGGACAGGTCCTACAATGAGCAGTTCTTC.

This clone was detected only a few times. The V gene is TRBV5-5, the J gene TRBJ2-7; maybe TRBD1 (6 bases). This CDR3 is 14 amino acids long. Germline-derived CDR1 and CDR2 are SGHKS and YYEKEE (reference sequence). V gave up 4 bases and J gave up 2 bases, with 13 bases separating them. The CDR3 sequence is CASSLAAGAYEQYF. CDR3 sequence (DNA): TGTGCCAGCAGCCTCGCGGCAGGGGCCTACGAGCAGTACTTC.

The chain links TRBV5-5 to TRBJ1-2; maybe TRBD1 (6 bases). Trimming removed 1 base from V and 7 bases from J, with 8 bases in between. The CDR3 length is 12 residues. Germline CDR1 reads SGHKS; CDR2 reads YYEKEE (reference sequence). The CDR3 reads CASSLQGIGYTF. The CDR3 DNA reads as TGTGCCAGCAGCTTGCAGGGGATTGGCTACACCTTC.

This chain connects TRBV6-6 to TRBJ1-2, with TRBD1 matching over 11 bases. Per germline, CDR1 MNHNY and CDR2 SVGAGI (reference sequence). This CDR3 has 14 amino acids. V shed 6 bases, J shed 6 bases, and the junction held 6 bases outside the gene matches. The CDR3 DNA sequence: TGTGCCAGCAGCCCCGGACAGGGGGCGAATGGCTACACCTTC. This translates into CASSPGQGANGYTF.

In this sample, this clone turned up a few times. The chain carries TRBV4-3 and TRBJ2-7; 9 nucleotides line up with TRBD2. V dropped 0 bases and J dropped 3; count of bases not matched to a gene: 6. CDR3 size: 16 residues. CDR1 is LGHNA, CDR2 YSLEER, per germline. The CDR3, as DNA: TGCGCCAGCAGCCAAGAAGCCCTAGCGGGGTTCTACGAGCAGTACTTC. It encodes CASSQEALAGFYEQYF.

The gene calls are TRBV7-2 and TRBJ2-5; either TRBD1 or TRBD2 may fit D (5 bases each). CDR3 length: 14 residues. The germline V gene encodes CDR1 SGHTA and CDR2 FQGNSA. V was trimmed by 3 bases and J by 5 bases, leaving 13 bases between them. The CDR3 loop is CASSLGRDRETQYF. In DNA form, the CDR3 reads TGTGCCAGCAGCTTGGGAAGGGACCGGGAGACCCAGTACTTC. Full variable domain (outside the CDR3, taken from reference TRBV7-2 and TRBJ2-5): GAGVSQSPSNKVTEKGKDVELRCDPISGHTALYWYRQSLGQGLEFLIYFQGNSAPDKSGLPSDRFSAERTGGSVSTLTIQRTQQEDSAVYLCASSLGRDRETQYFGPGTRLLVL.

This chain links TRBV4-2 with TRBJ2-5, with D maybe TRBD2 (7 bases). This CDR3 contains 19 residues. Germline CDR1 reads LGHNA; CDR2 reads YNFKEQ. V lost 0 bases to trimming and J lost 5 bases, with 25 bases between them. The CDR3, as DNA: TGTGCCAGCAGCCAAGATTTACGACGAACGGGGGGCCTCTCGGAGACCCAGTACTTC. This sequence encodes CASSQDLRRTGGLSETQYF.

The CDR3 DNA is TGTGCCAGCAGCTCTCAGGTAGTTCTGGCGGGGGGCGCCTACAATGAGCAGTTCTTC. Protein sequence: CASSSQVVLAGGAYNEQFF. V and J are TRBV7-6 and TRBJ2-1; the match to TRBD2 covers 8 bases. Germline assignment: CDR1 SGHVS and CDR2 FNYEAQ. This CDR3 comprises 19 residues. V was pared by 4 bases and J by 2 bases, with 16 bases of the junction left unmatched.

The V and J genes are TRBV18 and TRBJ2-3; 7 nucleotides align to TRBD1. CDR1 KGHSH and CDR2 LQKENI come from the germline V gene. V lost 3 bases and J lost 7; bases outside the gene matches: 10. This CDR3 has 15 amino acids. CDR3 coding DNA: TGTGCCAGCTCACCGGGCGACAGGGCGGTTCATACGCAGTATTTT. Its translation: CASSPGDRAVHTQYF.